What follows are 11 T cell receptor beta chains derived from one specimen sequenced in a study of human T cells and chemical hapten exposure. Time point meaning: patch test 1, 2 weeks after DPC sensitization. As for treatment: therapeutic diphenylcyclopropenone sensitization with weekly scalp DPC. One entry per CDR3 protein results from TCRdb running MiXCR on the RACE reads. The data show about 360,000 distinct CDR3 sequences, approximately 6.3% seen once. Sequenced here: whole blood, sampled in connection with sensitization to the hapten diphenylcyclopropenone (DPC). These receptors were obtained from a woman aged 18-29 years with alopecia areata. Some clones in this sample may be carry-over from other donors' samples.

The rearrangement joins TRBV7-8 to TRBJ1-5, with TRBD1 matching 9 bases. The V and J ends lost 4 bases and 6 bases, in that order; junction bases with no gene match: 10. This CDR3 spans 16 amino acids. The germline gives CDR1 SGHVS, CDR2 FQNEAQ. The CDR3, as DNA: TGTGCCAGCAGCTCCTCCGGACAGGGGTTCAGTCAGCCCCAGCATTTT. Translation gives CASSSSGQGFSQPQHF.

There are a few counts of this clonotype. V is TRBV7-9 and J is TRBJ1-3; unclear D gene. The V gene lost 6 bases and the J gene lost 0 bases, with 6 bases spanning the gap. Germline values: CDR1 SEHNR, CDR2 FQNEAQ (reference sequence). The CDR3 loop spans 13 amino acids. CDR3 coding DNA: TGTGCCAGCAGGGCGGGCTCTGGAAACACCATATATTTT. This encodes CASRAGSGNTIYF.

This clonotype has ten or more counts. The J gene is TRBJ2-3, the V gene TRBV5-6; 9 positions agree with TRBD2. This CDR3 has 14 amino acids. With 2 bases clipped from V and 6 bases from J, the junction kept 4 bases outside the gene matches. Germline lookup yields CDR1 SGHDT and CDR2 YYEEEE. This CDR3 reads CASSLGLARDTQYF. DNA of the CDR3: TGTGCCAGCAGCTTAGGACTAGCGCGGGATACGCAGTATTTT.

This clonotype was seen at least ten times. The chain has TRBV28 and TRBJ2-1, with D unclear. The germline CDR1 and CDR2 sequences are MDHEN and SYDVKM. The germline V and J ends were trimmed by 0 bases and 7 bases, with 4 bases remaining between them. The CDR3 is 12 amino acids. CDR3 protein: CASSLWANEQFF. CDR3 in DNA: TGTGCCAGCAGTTTATGGGCGAATGAGCAGTTCTTC.

This sequence joins TRBV20-1 and TRBJ1-1, with 7 bases aligning to TRBD1. The CDR3 runs to 13 residues. V lost 6 bases to trimming and J lost 0 bases; unmatched junction nucleotides: 4. Looked up from germline, CDR1 is DFQATT and CDR2 is SNEGSKA (reference sequence). The CDR3 DNA reads as TGCAGTGCGCCGGGACAGATGAACACTGAAGCTTTCTTT. This translates into CSAPGQMNTEAFF.

The table lists this clonotype with a few counts. The chain uses TRBV5-1 and TRBJ2-3; TRBD1 might be the D (5 bases). With 4 bases removed from V and 0 bases from J, the gap between germline ends came to 12 bases. This CDR3 region has 15 residues. Per germline, CDR1 SGHRS and CDR2 YFSETQ. CDR3 sequence: CASSIQGQSTDTQYF. The CDR3 DNA follows: TGCGCCAGCAGCATTCAAGGACAAAGCACAGATACGCAGTATTTT.

This clonotype was picked up many times. The chain recombines TRBV10-2 with TRBJ2-3; no clear D. Trimming removed 9 bases from V and 1 base from J, with 8 bases in between. In germline, CDR1 is WSHSY, CDR2 SAAADI. The CDR3 contains 12 residues. The CDR3 DNA reads TGCGCCAGTCTTGCACGCACAGATACGCAGTATTTT. Amino acid sequence: CASLARTDTQYF.

The chain links TRBV10-3 to TRBJ1-1; no firm D call. The germline V gene has CDR1 ENHRY and CDR2 SYGVKD. Trimming cost V 7 bases and J 1 base, with 13 bases left between them. The CDR3 totals 14 residues. This CDR3 reads CAIMRPESNTEAFF. As DNA, the CDR3 is TGTGCCATCATGAGACCCGAGTCGAACACTGAAGCTTTCTTT.

V and J are TRBV4-2 and TRBJ2-7, with TRBD1 identical over 10 bases. J gave up 2 bases and V 3 bases, and 13 bases lay outside the gene matches. The CDR3 spans 18 residues. The V gene's germline CDR1 is LGHNA and CDR2 YNFKEQ. CDR3 sequence: CASSHIPPGQGPAYEQYF. CDR3 nucleotide sequence: TGTGCCAGCAGCCATATCCCTCCGGGACAGGGGCCCGCCTACGAGCAGTACTTC.

This clonotype was observed many times. CDR3 DNA: TGCAGCGTTGCCCTAAGAGGGGTTAACTACGAGCAGTACTTC. This gives the protein CSVALRGVNYEQYF. V gene TRBV29-1 combines with J gene TRBJ2-7; D is possibly TRBD1 or TRBD2 (5 bases each). The germline CDR1 and CDR2 sequences are SQVTM and ANQGSEA. The V and J ends lost 4 bases and 3 bases respectively, with 16 bases between them. The CDR3 is made up of 14 amino acids.

Here the CDR3 DNA reads TGTGCCAGCACCGACAGGGGCAGGGGAGAGACCCAGTACTTC. Translating it yields CASTDRGRGETQYF. The V gene is TRBV7-8, the J gene TRBJ2-5; 8 bases are a match to TRBD1. V lost 7 bases and J lost 4; bases outside the gene matches: 8. Germline V gene data show CDR1 as SGHVS and CDR2 as FQNEAQ. This CDR3 is built from 14 residues. The full variable domain, completed using reference TRBV7-8 and TRBJ2-5, is GAGVSQSPRYKVAKRGQDVALRCDPISGHVSLFWYQQALGQGPEFLTYFQNEAQLDKSGLPSDRFFAERPEGSVSTLKIQRTQQEDSAVYLCASTDRGRGETQYFGPGTRLLVL.